This T cell receptor (beta chain) was sequenced during a study of cytomegalovirus exposure and HLA in healthy donors. Study-wide points: Available immune exposure information was restricted to CMV serostatus only. A later analysis, which compared TCR beta chains of equal frequency, found the HLA-associated ones more clonally expanded. Highest at DRB1 and lowest at HLA-C, TCR association rates differed among HLA loci in a later analysis. When analyzed later, a missense DCLRE1C variant was found to be linked to TCR beta V- and J-gene trimming.

V shed 4 bases and J 4 bases; nucleotides not matched to a gene: 8. Germline V lookup: CDR1 SGHNT, CDR2 YYREEE (reference sequence). This CDR3 region has 16 residues. On this clone itself: The antigen is undetermined.

PCR amplification relied on 60 Vbeta primers (plus 13 Jbeta primers). The table came from immunoSEQ multiplex PCR; TCRdb's copy has only in-frame clones and leaves some out. This table holds approximately 180,000 clones, around 84% found once. The sequence derives from a woman aged 18-35 years in good health and CMV-seronegative. Sequencing input: PBMCs. V gene TRBV5-4 combines with J gene TRBJ2-5; 12 bases fit TRBD1. CDR3 DNA sequence: TGTGCCAGCAGCCGACCCGGGACAGGGGGCCGAGAGACCCAGTACTTC. This sequence encodes CASSRPGTGGRETQYF.